This T cell receptor (beta chain) is drawn from a study of shared clonotypes between healthy human individuals. Study results and limitations: Rarefaction curves obtained for sorted subsets showed sequencing incomplete despite large depth. Generally, naive subsets came out with larger estimated richness than memory subsets. An anticipated effect of sequencing depth on clonotype sharing among donors was recognized. For naive CD4 cells, roughly 5% of clonotypes were shared across a handful of donors.

Regarding this clone: What it recognizes is unknown.

Sequencing used immunoSEQ multiplex PCR; TCRdb keeps in-frame clones, though not all of them. The data contain tens of thousands of clones, around 57% of them seen just once; the ten biggest clones take up 51%. Sequenced: memory CD8+ T cells sorted from blood. Subset described: CD45RO+ cells pooled with CCR7-negative TemRA cells. This clonotype was sampled from a man younger than 45 in good health.

The CDR3 here is CASRGTAPNNEQFF. The CDR3 nucleotides are TGTGCCAGCAGGGGGACAGCTCCTAACAATGAGCAGTTCTTC. The V and J genes are TRBV2 and TRBJ2-1; 7 bases match TRBD1. V was clipped by 6 bases and J by 5 bases; unmatched bases: 7. The CDR3 length is 14 residues. The V gene's germline CDR1 is SNHLY and CDR2 FYNNEI.